These 25 T cell receptor beta chains were sequenced from one sample in a study of cytomegalovirus exposure and HLA in healthy donors. The primer mix had 60 Vbeta and 13 Jbeta primers. Clones were sequenced by immunoSEQ multiplex PCR, and TCRdb holds only the in-frame ones, with some missing. The table lists about 150,000 clones, roughly 75% of them singletons. Sequenced material: PBMCs. These receptors came from a woman in her fifties or sixties in good health and CMV-seropositive.

This chain connects TRBV5-5 to TRBJ2-1, with 10 bases fitting TRBD2. Germline V lookup: CDR1 SGHKS, CDR2 YYEKEE (reference sequence). This CDR3 is built from 14 residues. V shed 4 bases, J shed 7 bases, and the junction held 5 bases outside the gene matches. In nucleotides, the CDR3 is TGTGCCAGCAGCCCGGGACTAGCGTTGAATGAGCAGTTCTTC. Amino acid sequence: CASSPGLALNEQFF. The full variable domain, in which reference TRBV5-5 and TRBJ2-1 provide the parts outside the CDR3, is DAGVTQSPTHLIKTRGQQVTLRCSPISGHKSVSWYQQVLGQGPQFIFQYYEKEERGRGNFPDRFSARQFPNYSSELNVNALLLGDSALYLCASSPGLALNEQFFGPGTRLTVL.

As concerns this clone: The junction shows a germline mismatch at one end, possibly a read error. The chain combines TRBV7-9 with TRBJ1-1, with unresolved D. The CDR3 runs to 13 residues. CDR1 and CDR2 from the germline V gene are SEHNR and FQNEAQ (reference sequence). As DNA, the CDR3 is TGTTCCAGCAGCTTAGTCACATACACTGAAGCTTTCTTT. Translating it yields CSSSLVTYTEAFF.

The J gene is TRBJ2-3, the V gene TRBV6-6; the D gene is possibly TRBD1 (5 bases). From germline, CDR1 is MNHNY and CDR2 SVGAGI (reference sequence). The V end was cut by 11 bases, the J end by 10 bases, with 16 bases between. The CDR3 covers 11 residues. CDR3 sequence (DNA): TGTGCCGCTAAAGGGGCAAGTGCGCAGTATTTT. Protein sequence: CAAKGASAQYF.

The rearrangement links TRBV9 to TRBJ2-3, with D perhaps matching TRBD2 (5 bases). Germline CDR1 is SGDLS and CDR2 is YYNGEE. The CDR3 consists of 17 residues. V lost 0 bases and J 0 bases, leaving 14 bases between the germline ends. The CDR3 DNA is TGTGCCAGCAGCGTAGGCGGCGGAGCGGCTAGCACAGATACGCAGTATTTT. Translated, it gives CASSVGGGAASTDTQYF.

CDR3 in amino acids: CASSLGQVRDGYTF. The CDR3 DNA sequence: TGCGCCAGCAGCTTGGGACAGGTTCGGGATGGCTACACCTTC. The rearrangement links TRBV5-1 to TRBJ1-2; D might be TRBD1 (6 bases). The CDR3 consists of 14 residues. The germline V and J ends were trimmed by 0 bases and 6 bases, with 12 bases remaining between them. Germline V gives CDR1 SGHRS, CDR2 YFSETQ.

The CDR3 DNA reads as TGTGCCAGCAGCTACCCCAGGACTAGCGGGAGGGCAACGTGGACGCAGTATTTT. Amino acids: CASSYPRTSGRATWTQYF. The chain has TRBV7-2 and TRBJ2-3, with TRBD2 matching over 15 bases. The CDR3 is made up of 18 amino acids. From germline, CDR1 is SGHTA and CDR2 FQGNSA. Trimming cost V 4 bases and J 9 bases; bases outside gene matches: 14.

This sequence joins TRBV6-5 and TRBJ1-1, with D perhaps matching TRBD1 (6 bases). The V end was cut by 6 bases, the J end by 7 bases, with 12 bases between. In germline, CDR1 is MNHEY, CDR2 SVGAGI. CDR3 length: 12 residues. The CDR3 DNA reads as TGTGCCAGCAGACAACAGGGTGGTGAAGCTTTCTTT. Translation: CASRQQGGEAFF.

The V and J genes are TRBV28 and TRBJ2-1; no definite D call. V was trimmed by 5 bases and J by 6 bases, leaving 11 bases between them. The germline CDR1 and CDR2 sequences are MDHEN and SYDVKM. The CDR3 has 13 amino acids. CDR3 region: CASSDPRINEQFF. The CDR3 bases are TGTGCCAGCAGTGATCCCAGGATCAATGAGCAGTTCTTC. Using reference TRBV28 and TRBJ2-1 for the parts outside the CDR3, the full variable domain is DVKVTQSSRYLVKRTGEKVFLECVQDMDHENMFWYRQDPGLGLRLIYFSYDVKMKEKGDIPEGYSVSREKKERFSLILESASTNQTSMYLCASSDPRINEQFFGPGTRLTVL.

The rearrangement uses TRBV7-9 and TRBJ2-2; D is ambiguous. Per the germline V gene, CDR1 is SEHNR and CDR2 is FQNEAQ (reference sequence). This CDR3 comprises 14 residues. With 3 bases removed from V and 6 bases from J, the gap between germline ends came to 11 bases. The CDR3 nucleotides are TGTGCCAGCAGCTTGGCTAGTTGGGCCGGGGAGCTGTTTTTT. Amino acid sequence: CASSLASWAGELFF.

This chain uses TRBV28 with TRBJ2-7; 9 nucleotides align to TRBD1. From germline, CDR1 is MDHEN and CDR2 SYDVKM. This CDR3 spans 14 amino acids. The trim removed 5 bases at V and 2 bases at J, leaving 4 bases unmatched. The CDR3 spells CASSRTGVTYEQYF. In DNA form, the CDR3 reads TGTGCCAGCAGTCGGACAGGGGTTACCTACGAGCAGTACTTC.

The gene calls are TRBV4-2 and TRBJ2-7, with 10 positions matching TRBD2. The V segment lost 5 bases and the J segment 4 bases; nucleotides outside the gene matches: 14. The CDR3 contains 17 residues. Germline values: CDR1 LGHNA, CDR2 YNFKEQ. This chain's CDR3 is CASSGVSSGSWGYEQYF. The CDR3 DNA sequence: TGTGCCAGCAGCGGGGTGTCTAGCGGGAGTTGGGGTTACGAGCAGTACTTC.

This CDR3 reads CASSWRGTSGDSYEQYF. For the CDR3, the DNA is TGTGCCAGCAGCTGGCGGGGGACTAGCGGGGACTCCTACGAGCAGTACTTC. The gene calls are TRBV7-2 and TRBJ2-7; 13 nucleotides line up with TRBD2. V was pared by 4 bases and J by 0 bases, with 6 bases of the junction left unmatched. Germline assignment: CDR1 SGHTA and CDR2 FQGNSA. CDR3 length: 17 residues.

The CDR3 protein is CASSLGRNSPLHF. The CDR3 bases are TGTGCCAGCAGCCTAGGCAGGAATTCACCCCTCCACTTT. The chain recombines TRBV11-1 with TRBJ1-6; D uncertain. Germline CDR1 reads SGHAT; CDR2 reads FQDESV (reference sequence). The CDR3 totals 13 residues. Trimming removed 5 bases from V and 7 bases from J, with 9 bases in between.

This clone was detected a few times. The chain recombines TRBV9 with TRBJ1-1; no clear D gene. The CDR3 has 14 amino acids. Germline CDR1 and CDR2: SGDLS and YYNGEE. V was trimmed by 0 bases and J by 4 bases, leaving 10 bases between them. The CDR3 coding sequence is TGTGCCAGCAGCGTAGTCTCCTATTTCACTGAAGCTTTCTTT. Its translation: CASSVVSYFTEAFF.

This clone was recorded once. The V call is TRBV2, the J call TRBJ1-2; a possible D gene is TRBD1 (5 bases). V was pared by 7 bases and J by 0 bases, with 15 bases between. The V gene's germline CDR1 is SNHLY and CDR2 FYNNEI. CDR3 length: 15 amino acids. The CDR3 loop is CASIPGGGPNYGYTF. For the CDR3, the DNA is TGTGCCAGCATCCCGGGGGGGGGTCCTAACTATGGCTACACCTTC.

CDR3 protein: CASSLTGGAETQYF. CDR3 DNA sequence: TGTGCCAGCAGTTTGACAGGGGGGGCGGAGACCCAGTACTTC. The rearrangement uses TRBV5-4 and TRBJ2-5; TRBD1 aligns across 9 bases. CDR1 and CDR2 from the germline V gene are SGHNT and YYREEE (reference sequence). J lost 5 bases, V lost 5 bases, and 7 bases had no gene match. This CDR3 spans 14 amino acids.

CDR3 sequence reads: CASSHLFSTGDGETQYF. In DNA, the CDR3 is TGCGCCAGCAGCCATTTATTTTCGACAGGGGATGGGGAGACCCAGTACTTC. The V gene is TRBV4-1, the J gene TRBJ2-5; 8 nucleotides match TRBD1. Germline values: CDR1 MGHRA, CDR2 YSYEKL. J was trimmed by 5 bases and V by 3 bases; bases with no gene match: 14. The CDR3 consists of 17 residues.

This clone was recorded only once. This sequence joins TRBV27 and TRBJ2-7, with a weak D call TRBD2 (6 bases). This CDR3 contains 13 residues. Trimming took 11 bases from V and 0 from J, leaving 14 bases between them. Per the germline V gene, CDR1 is MNHEY and CDR2 is SMNVEV (reference sequence). The CDR3 coding sequence is TGTGCCTCTCGGCCTAGCGTCTCCTACGAGCAGTACTTC. The encoded protein is CASRPSVSYEQYF.

The chain has TRBV11-1 and TRBJ1-6, with a possible D match to TRBD1 (5 bases). Looked up from germline, CDR1 is SGHAT and CDR2 is FQDESV (reference sequence). V was shortened by 3 bases and J by 4 bases, with 10 bases between the two germline ends. This CDR3 region has 15 residues. The DNA for the CDR3 is TGTGCCAGCAGCTTCGCGGGGGTTTATAATTCACCCCTCCACTTT. Translated, it gives CASSFAGVYNSPLHF.

The J gene is TRBJ1-1, the V gene TRBV7-2; D not certain. Deletions cut 5 bases from V and 6 bases from J, with 13 bases between. The CDR3 is made up of 13 amino acids. Per germline, CDR1 SGHTA and CDR2 FQGNSA. The CDR3: CASSTYNLPEAFF. The CDR3, as DNA: TGTGCCAGCAGCACCTATAACCTTCCTGAAGCTTTCTTT.

The chain is built from TRBV28 and TRBJ1-5; possible D gene TRBD1, 6 bases. The CDR3 is 15 residues long. Germline V gene data show CDR1 as MDHEN and CDR2 as SYDVKM. Trimming shortened V by 5 bases and J by 0 bases, and 11 bases separated the two germline ends. The CDR3 is CASSPGGPSNQPQHF. CDR3 nucleotides: TGTGCCAGCAGTCCGGGGGGGCCTAGCAATCAGCCCCAGCATTTT.

This clone turned up a few times. The chain joins TRBV10-3 to TRBJ1-5; D call uncertain. The CDR3 has 14 amino acids. Germline CDR1 and CDR2: ENHRY and SYGVKD. Trimming cost V 0 bases and J 5 bases, with 8 bases left between them. Here the CDR3 reads CAISESMRDQPQHF. The CDR3 bases are TGTGCCATCAGTGAGTCGATGCGTGATCAGCCCCAGCATTTT.

The V gene is TRBV19, the J gene TRBJ1-5; D is unresolved. The germline gives CDR1 LNHDA, CDR2 SQIVND (reference sequence). The CDR3 loop spans 15 amino acids. V lost 6 bases and J lost 1, with 13 bases in between. CDR3 bases: TGTGCCAGTAGCCCTTCAGTGCGGAGCAATCAGCCCCAGCATTTT. Protein product: CASSPSVRSNQPQHF.

Of note for this clone: Other DNA sequences in this sample translate to the same CDR3. This chain connects TRBV28 to TRBJ1-5; 10 positions match TRBD1. With V trimmed by 5 bases and J by 5 bases, 6 bases remained unmatched. The CDR3 spans 15 residues. Germline V gene sequence: CDR1 MDHEN, CDR2 SYDVKM. This CDR3 is CASSGSGTGDQPQHF. The CDR3 coding sequence is TGTGCCAGCAGTGGATCCGGGACAGGGGATCAGCCCCAGCATTTT.

V and J are TRBV5-5 and TRBJ2-2, with 7 bases fitting TRBD1. Trimming took 2 bases from V and 3 from J; bases not matched to a gene: 10. Germline-derived CDR1 and CDR2 are SGHKS and YYEKEE (reference sequence). The CDR3 runs 17 residues. The CDR3 region is CASSFFPTGVDTGELFF. The CDR3, as DNA: TGTGCCAGCAGCTTTTTCCCCACAGGGGTGGACACCGGGGAGCTGTTTTTT.